This entry lists 21 T cell receptor beta chains sequenced from one sample in a study of cytomegalovirus exposure and HLA in healthy donors. The PCR made use of 60 Vbeta and 13 Jbeta primers. Profiling relied on immunoSEQ multiplex PCR, and the TCRdb table lists in-frame clones only, not all of them. The sample comprises about 160,000 clones, about 72% of which are singletons, and about 4% rests with the top ten. Sequenced input: PBMCs. Every receptor here comes from a man in his thirties or forties in good health and CMV-seropositive.

The gene calls are TRBV2 and TRBJ2-5; 11 nucleotides agree with TRBD2. The CDR3 sequence is 16 residues long. CDR1 and CDR2 from the germline V gene are SNHLY and FYNNEI. V lost 2 bases, J lost 5 bases, and 7 bases stayed unmatched. CDR3 sequence (DNA): TGTGCCAGCAGTGAATTGGCTAGCGGGGGGATGGAGACCCAGTACTTC. This gives the protein CASSELASGGMETQYF.

V usage is TRBV7-6 and J usage is TRBJ2-2, with 8 bases matching TRBD2. Germline CDR1 is SGHVS and CDR2 is FNYEAQ. V was clipped by 5 bases and J by 2 bases; unmatched bases: 7. This CDR3 contains 16 residues. Here the CDR3 reads CASSPVGLENTGELFF. In nucleotides, the CDR3 is TGTGCCAGCAGCCCCGTGGGACTAGAAAACACCGGGGAGCTGTTTTTT.

The chain uses TRBV28 and TRBJ2-7; possible D gene TRBD2, 5 bases. Germline V lookup: CDR1 MDHEN, CDR2 SYDVKM. Trimming took 4 bases from V and 2 from J, leaving 12 bases between them. This CDR3 has 14 amino acids. Here the CDR3 reads CASSSGIKTYEQYF. The DNA for the CDR3 is TGTGCCAGCAGTTCCGGGATAAAAACCTACGAGCAGTACTTC. Full variable domain (remainder filled in from reference TRBV28 and TRBJ2-7): DVKVTQSSRYLVKRTGEKVFLECVQDMDHENMFWYRQDPGLGLRLIYFSYDVKMKEKGDIPEGYSVSREKKERFSLILESASTNQTSMYLCASSSGIKTYEQYFGPGTRLTVT.

The chain recombines TRBV5-6 with TRBJ2-2, with 9 positions matching TRBD1. CDR1 is SGHDT, CDR2 YYEEEE, per germline. The CDR3 loop spans 16 amino acids. Germline trimming cut 1 base from V and 0 bases from J; bases unmatched to any gene: 1. Here the CDR3 DNA reads TGTGCCAGCAGCTTGACAGGGGGCGCGAACACCGGGGAGCTGTTTTTT. Its protein product is CASSLTGGANTGELFF.

This clone was counted between two and nine times. The V and J genes are TRBV10-3 and TRBJ1-2; 8 bases map to TRBD1. Germline V gene sequence: CDR1 ENHRY, CDR2 SYGVKD. With 0 bases clipped from V and 3 bases from J, the junction kept 6 bases outside the gene matches. CDR3 length: 16 residues. Written as DNA, the CDR3 is TGTGCCATCAGTGAGTCCAGGGGGCGAGATTACTATGGCTACACCTTC. This codes for CAISESRGRDYYGYTF.

The chain is built from TRBV28 and TRBJ2-7; 7 bases fit TRBD2. The trim removed 4 bases at V and 3 bases at J, leaving 6 bases unmatched. The V gene's germline CDR1 is MDHEN and CDR2 SYDVKM. The CDR3 loop spans 14 amino acids. CDR3 protein: CASSSKRGGYEQYF. The CDR3 nucleotides read TGTGCCAGCAGTTCCAAGCGGGGAGGCTACGAGCAGTACTTC.

This clone came up a few times. This chain links TRBV11-1 with TRBJ1-1; possible D gene TRBD1, 6 bases. The CDR3 has 15 residues. The V gene lost 3 bases and the J gene lost 1 base, with 12 bases spanning the gap. Germline loops: CDR1 SGHAT, CDR2 FQDESV (reference sequence). The chain's CDR3 is CASSFSGTTNTEAFF. The CDR3 coding sequence is TGTGCCAGCAGCTTTTCCGGGACAACGAACACTGAAGCTTTCTTT. Supplemented by reference TRBV11-1 and TRBJ1-1, the full variable domain reads EAEVAQSPRYKITEKSQAVAFWCDPISGHATLYWYRQILGQGPELLVQFQDESVVDDSQLPKDRFSAERLKGVDSTLKIQPAELGDSAMYLCASSFSGTTNTEAFFGQGTRLTVV.

The genes are TRBV7-9 and TRBJ2-1, with TRBD2 matching over 9 bases. The CDR3 is 15 residues long. J lost 7 bases, V lost 2 bases, and 6 bases had no gene match. Germline assignment: CDR1 SEHNR and CDR2 FQNEAQ (reference sequence). CDR3 region: CASSLMRGGRNEQFF. CDR3 DNA sequence: TGTGCCAGCAGCTTAATGCGGGGGGGCCGGAATGAGCAGTTCTTC.

Of note for this clone: Within the sample, other DNA sequences also encode this same CDR3. This sequence joins TRBV9 and TRBJ2-3; 10 bases align to TRBD2. The CDR3 runs to 15 residues. Germline V gives CDR1 SGDLS, CDR2 YYNGEE. Trimming at V came to 2 bases and at J to 1 base, leaving 1 base not matched to a gene. The DNA of the CDR3 is TGTGCCAGCAGCGTTACTAGCGGGGGCACAGATACGCAGTATTTT. Protein sequence: CASSVTSGGTDTQYF.

CDR3: CASSLTSDGTNEKLFF. In DNA form, the CDR3 reads TGTGCCAGCAGCCTCACCAGCGACGGCACTAATGAAAAACTGTTTTTT. The chain joins TRBV11-2 to TRBJ1-4; D not resolved. The CDR3 contains 16 residues. V was pared by 5 bases and J by 2 bases, with 15 bases between. Germline V lookup: CDR1 SGHAT, CDR2 FQNNGV. The entire variable domain, with the rest obtained from reference TRBV11-2 and TRBJ1-4, is as follows: EAGVAQSPRYKIIEKRQSVAFWCNPISGHATLYWYQQILGQGPKLLIQFQNNGVVDDSQLPKDRFSAERLKGVDSTLKIQPAKLEDSAVYLCASSLTSDGTNEKLFFGSGTQLSVL.

In nucleotides, the CDR3 is TGCGCCAGCAGCCGTGACACTAGCTCCGCCCAAAAAGGGGAGTTCTTC. This encodes CASSRDTSSAQKGEFF. This sequence joins TRBV5-1 and TRBJ2-1; the D gene is possibly TRBD2 (6 bases). This CDR3 is built from 16 residues. Looked up from germline, CDR1 is SGHRS and CDR2 is YFSETQ. Trimming removed 4 bases from V and 14 bases from J, with 28 bases in between.

This chain uses TRBV7-9 with TRBJ1-2; 7 bases agree with TRBD1. CDR3 length: 14 amino acids. Trimming took 1 base from V and 4 from J; bases not matched to a gene: 3. CDR1 is SEHNR and CDR2 is FQNEAQ in the germline V gene (reference sequence). CDR3 sequence: CASSLEDRIYGYTF. CDR3 in DNA: TGTGCCAGCAGCTTAGAGGACAGGATCTATGGCTACACCTTC.

This clone was detected only a few times. The gene calls are TRBV5-1 and TRBJ2-7; 7 nucleotides align to TRBD1. This CDR3 contains 13 residues. The J segment lost 3 bases and the V segment lost 5 bases, leaving 5 bases of the junction unmatched. Germline V gene data show CDR1 as SGHRS and CDR2 as YFSETQ. The DNA for the CDR3 is TGCGCCAGCAGGGGACAGTCTGACTACGAGCAGTACTTC. Translated: CASRGQSDYEQYF.

CDR3 protein: CASLGRATGELFF. As DNA, the CDR3 is TGTGCCAGCCTCGGCAGGGCGACCGGGGAGCTGTTTTTT. The V and J genes are TRBV6-1 and TRBJ2-2, with TRBD1 as a possible D gene (5 bases). This CDR3 contains 13 residues. The germline CDR1 and CDR2 sequences are MNHNS and SASEGT. Between the trimmed V and J ends, which lost 8 bases and 5 bases, there was a span of 12 bases.

This clone was counted once. The chain joins TRBV9 to TRBJ1-3, with a tentative D call TRBD1 (5 bases). V was pared by 3 bases and J by 0 bases, with 19 bases between. The CDR3 runs 18 residues. The germline gives CDR1 SGDLS, CDR2 YYNGEE. CDR3: CASSARIGGRISGNTIYF. For the CDR3, the DNA is TGTGCCAGCAGCGCCCGTATCGGGGGACGGATCTCTGGAAACACCATATATTTT.

The gene calls are TRBV11-2 and TRBJ2-7; 7 nucleotides align to TRBD1. This CDR3 is built from 14 residues. From germline, CDR1 is SGHAT and CDR2 FQNNGV. The trim removed 6 bases at V and 5 bases at J, leaving 10 bases unmatched. In DNA form, the CDR3 reads TGTGCCAGCAGACTACCGGGACAGACCAACGAGCAGTACTTC. Encoded protein: CASRLPGQTNEQYF.

The chain carries TRBV15 and TRBJ1-5; 8 bases are shared with TRBD1. Germline trimming cut 4 bases from V and 4 bases from J; bases unmatched to any gene: 6. This CDR3 region has 15 residues. Germline V gene data show CDR1 as LNHNV and CDR2 as YYDKDF (reference sequence). CDR3 in DNA: TGTGCCACCAGCACCGGACAGGGTACGAATCAGCCCCAGCATTTT. Protein sequence: CATSTGQGTNQPQHF. The whole variable domain, filled in from reference TRBV15 and TRBJ1-5, reads DAMVIQNPRYQVTQFGKPVTLSCSQTLNHNVMYWYQQKSSQAPKLLFHYYDKDFNNEADTPDNFQSRRPNTSFCFLDIRSPGLGDTAMYLCATSTGQGTNQPQHFGDGTRLSIL.

The chain combines TRBV29-1 with TRBJ2-7; 7 bases map to TRBD2. Germline V CDR1 and CDR2: SQVTM, ANQGSEA. The CDR3 is 14 residues long. With 1 base clipped from V and 0 bases from J, the junction kept 3 bases outside the gene matches. The CDR3 region has the DNA TGCAGCGTTGAAGGAGCGGGGAGCTCCTACGAGCAGTACTTC. Its translation is CSVEGAGSSYEQYF.

The gene calls are TRBV5-1 and TRBJ2-3; D is possibly TRBD1 (6 bases). The germline CDR1 and CDR2 sequences are SGHRS and YFSETQ. This CDR3 has 17 residues. V was clipped by 4 bases and J by 2 bases, with 20 bases between them. CDR3 sequence (DNA): TGCGCCAGCAGCCCATGGGGATGGGACACCTACACAGATACGCAGTATTTT. It is translated as CASSPWGWDTYTDTQYF.

The chain's CDR3 is CASSFNEVCEQYF. CDR3 DNA: TGTGCCAGCAGCTTCAACGAGGTCTGCGAGCAGTACTTC. The J gene is TRBJ2-7, the V gene TRBV5-6; D not certain. Germline V CDR1 and CDR2: SGHDT, YYEEEE. This CDR3 is 13 amino acids long. V dropped 2 bases and J dropped 6 bases, with 12 bases sitting between them.

V usage is TRBV6-5 and J usage is TRBJ1-2; 12 bases fit TRBD1. The length of the CDR3 is 15 residues. CDR1 is MNHEY, CDR2 SVGAGI, per germline. J lost 5 bases, V lost 5 bases, and 6 bases had no gene match. The CDR3 DNA is TGTGCCAGCAGTCCCGGGACAGGGGGCGCTTATGGCTACACCTTC. Its protein is CASSPGTGGAYGYTF.